Here is one TCR beta chain with its context. No antigen is known for it. This CDR3 has 10 residues. V shed 7 bases and J 12 bases; nucleotides not matched to a gene: 3. In germline, CDR1 is SQVTM, CDR2 ANQGSEA. The data belong to a study of identical twins. Findings of the study overall: The same donors were not followed; conclusions instead depended on cross-sectional statistical analysis.

TCRdb reprocessed the 5' RACE reads with MiXCR, giving one entry per CDR3 protein. This repertoire shows just over 450,000 distinct CDR3 sequences, about 14% found once; its top ten account for about 0.52%. These data are also associated with another study on yellow fever vaccine responses in identical twins.

The sequence was obtained from a woman younger than 35 in good health. The sequenced material came from CD4+ T cells sorted from blood. The V and J genes are TRBV29-1 and TRBJ2-1; 10 bases line up with TRBD1. CDR3 in amino acids: CSGGQGVQFF. CDR3 nucleotides: TGCAGCGGAGGACAGGGGGTGCAGTTCTTC.